This record covers a single T cell receptor (beta chain). V shed 2 bases and J 16 bases; nucleotides not matched to a gene: 8. Germline V gene data show CDR1 as LGHDT and CDR2 as YNNKEL (reference sequence). This CDR3 is built from 15 residues. The data were taken from a study of blood T cell repertoires in COVID-19. Original data processing: Estimated nucleated cell counts came from reference gene primer amplification. Profiled with immunoSEQ multiplex PCR; TCRdb holds only in-frame clones, not every one. V and J calls and clone size come straight from that table; D and trimming were deduced from the DNA. The repertoire includes over 75,000 clones, roughly four fifths of them detected once, and 1.2% sits in the top ten.

Material: peripheral blood. This TCR was sampled from an elderly woman with acute or convalescent COVID-19. The V and J genes are TRBV3-1 (or the pseudogene TRBV3-2) and TRBJ2-1, with TRBD2 identical over 16 bases. CDR3 bases: TGTGCCAGCAGCCAAACGGGGACTAGCGGGAGGGGGCATTTCTTC. Its protein product is CASSQTGTSGRGHFF.